One and the same sample provided the 6 T cell receptor beta chains below, sequenced in a study of shared clonotypes between healthy human individuals. Naive CD8 cells lacked CD45RO and underwent positive selection for CCR7, leaving out terminally differentiated effector memory CD45RA+ cells. Here immunoSEQ multiplex PCR was the method, and the copy in TCRdb shows in-frame clones only, minus some. The repertoire holds hundreds of thousands of clones, with roughly 96% as singletons. Sequenced sample: naive CD8+ T cells sorted from blood. The receptor source for this set is a young woman in good health.

The V call is TRBV5-1, the J call TRBJ1-2; possible D gene TRBD1, 6 bases. V was cut by 0 bases and J by 2 bases, with 17 bases left in between. The length of the CDR3 is 17 residues. Germline lookup yields CDR1 SGHRS and CDR2 YFSETQ. This chain's CDR3 is CASSLAPQGRGNYGYTF. The CDR3 nucleotides are TGCGCCAGCAGCTTGGCTCCACAGGGAAGAGGGAACTATGGCTACACCTTC.

V gene TRBV5-6 combines with J gene TRBJ2-7, with D possibly TRBD1 on 5 matching bases. CDR3 size: 15 residues. Germline V gene sequence: CDR1 SGHDT, CDR2 YYEEEE. V dropped 1 base and J dropped 2 bases, with 13 bases sitting between them. This chain's CDR3 is CASSLRAGPTYEQYF. The CDR3 DNA reads TGTGCCAGCAGCTTGAGGGCAGGGCCCACCTACGAGCAGTACTTC.

The V gene is TRBV5-8, the J gene TRBJ2-5; D ambiguous. Trimming took 0 bases from V and 1 from J, leaving 13 bases between them. The CDR3 runs to 16 residues. The V gene's germline CDR1 is SGHTS and CDR2 YDEGEE. The CDR3 bases are TGTGCCAGCAGCTTGGAGGGATCGCGGATCCAAGAGACCCAGTACTTC. Residues: CASSLEGSRIQETQYF.

In its sample, this clone was seen a few times. V usage is TRBV2 and J usage is TRBJ1-5; 9 bases are shared with TRBD1. The CDR3 loop spans 14 amino acids. V lost 4 bases to trimming and J lost 7 bases; unmatched junction nucleotides: 5. Germline V gives CDR1 SNHLY, CDR2 FYNNEI. For the CDR3, the DNA is TGTGCCAGCAGTGCTGGACAGGGGAACCAGCCCCAGCATTTT. This translates into CASSAGQGNQPQHF.

The gene calls are TRBV15 and TRBJ2-1; 7 bases are shared with TRBD2. The CDR3 length is 12 residues. Germline CDR1 LNHNV, CDR2 YYDKDF (reference sequence). With 3 bases clipped from V and 9 bases from J, the junction kept 2 bases outside the gene matches. CDR3 sequence: CATSSSGIEQFF. The CDR3 DNA reads TGTGCCACCAGCAGCAGCGGGATTGAGCAGTTCTTC. The whole variable domain, remainder taken from reference TRBV15 and TRBJ2-1, is DAMVIQNPRYQVTQFGKPVTLSCSQTLNHNVMYWYQQKSSQAPKLLFHYYDKDFNNEADTPDNFQSRRPNTSFCFLDIRSPGLGDTAMYLCATSSSGIEQFFGPGTRLTVL.

CDR3 DNA: TGTGCCAGCAGCTCAGGACTAGCGCCGCGGGAGCAGTACTTC. This translates into CASSSGLAPREQYF. V is TRBV9 and J is TRBJ2-7; TRBD2 matches 9 bases. V shed 4 bases and J 7 bases; nucleotides not matched to a gene: 9. CDR1 SGDLS and CDR2 YYNGEE come from the germline V gene. This CDR3 comprises 14 residues.